These T cell receptor beta chains were read from a single sample in a study of blood T cell repertoires in COVID-19. Here immunoSEQ multiplex PCR was the method, and the copy in TCRdb shows in-frame clones only, minus some. This table holds fewer than 350,000 clones, roughly 90% found once. The sequenced sample consisted of peripheral blood. These receptors were collected from a man between 18 and 35 years old with active or convalescent COVID-19. CDR3s include the opening cysteine and the closing phenylalanine or tryptophan. The D gene is left open where the match is weak. Not every row has a clone size; where given, it reads once, few, many or a size class.

CASSQVEGVVHEQYF | TGCGCCAGCAGCCAAGTGGAAGGGGTTGTCCACGAGCAGTACTTC | . | . | TRBJ2-7 | TRBV4-1
CASSLNTGSRSPLHF | TGTGCCAGCAGCTTAAATACAGGGTCAAGATCACCCCTCCACTTT | few | . | TRBJ1-6 | TRBV7-3
CASSPRPGQGAWGEQYF | TGTGCCAGCAGTCCAAGGCCGGGACAGGGGGCTTGGGGAGAGCAGTACTTC | . | TRBD1 | TRBJ2-7 | TRBV25-1
CASSQGALRGYEQYF | TGTGCCAGCAGCCAGGGGGCCCTGAGGGGCTACGAGCAGTACTTC | once | TRBD1 | TRBJ2-7 | TRBV7-9
CASSSPGGLSFYGYTF | TGTGCCAGCAGCAGCCCGGGAGGGCTGAGTTTTTATGGCTACACCTTC | . | . | TRBJ1-2 | TRBV7-9
CASSNRRGLLYLNTEAFF | TGTGCCAGCAGTAATCGGCGGGGATTACTATACTTGAACACTGAAGCTTTCTTT | . | . | TRBJ1-1 | TRBV27
CASSASGDRRQPQHF | TGTGCCAGTAGTGCCTCCGGGGACAGAAGGCAGCCCCAGCATTTT | once | TRBD1 | TRBJ1-5 | TRBV19
CASSYRGLAGGPDTQYF | TGTGCCAGCAGTTACCGGGGACTAGCGGGGGGGCCAGATACGCAGTATTTT | many | TRBD2 | TRBJ2-3 | TRBV6-2/TRBV6-3
CSDSPTGLNTEAFF | TGCAGCGATTCCCCGACAGGACTGAACACTGAAGCTTTCTTT | . | . | TRBJ1-1 | TRBV29-1
CASSLTGGVEAFF | TGTGCCAGCAGCCTGACAGGGGGGGTTGAAGCTTTCTTT | . | TRBD1 | TRBJ1-1 | TRBV5-8
CARSQDLARVRGGTTDTQYF | TGTGCCAGAAGCCAGGACCTTGCCCGGGTGCGGGGGGGCACCACAGATACGCAGTATTTT | . | . | TRBJ2-3 | TRBV7-5
CASSGGQGGFYNSPLHF | TGTGCCAGCAGCGGCGGACAGGGGGGATTTTATAATTCACCCCTCCACTTT | . | TRBD1 | TRBJ1-6 | TRBV5-6
CASSIQGAVVEQFF | TGTGCCAGTAGTATACAGGGGGCGGTTGTTGAGCAGTTCTTC | . | TRBD1 | TRBJ2-1 | TRBV19
CASSSRGKNTEAFF | TGTGCCAGCTCTTCCAGGGGGAAGAACACTGAAGCTTTCTTT | once | TRBD1 | TRBJ1-1 | TRBV6-5
CASSLTTQTGGETQYF | TGCGCCAGCAGCCTCACGACACAAACAGGGGGGGAGACCCAGTACTTC | . | TRBD1 | TRBJ2-5 | TRBV4-1
CASSHPRTGTSYGYTF | TGCGCCAGCAGCCACCCCCGGACAGGGACGAGCTATGGCTACACCTTC | . | TRBD1 | TRBJ1-2 | TRBV4-1
CSVEGGQGNTEAFF | TGCAGCGTTGAAGGAGGACAGGGGAACACTGAAGCTTTCTTT | once | TRBD1 | TRBJ1-1 | TRBV29-1
CSVEVWASGNEQFF | TGCAGCGTTGAAGTGTGGGCTAGCGGCAATGAGCAGTTCTTC | . | TRBD2 | TRBJ2-1 | TRBV29-1
CAISESVGGNYGYTF | TGTGCCATCAGTGAGTCGGTTGGGGGGAACTATGGCTACACCTTC | . | . | TRBJ1-2 | TRBV10-3
CSAREGTEAFF | TGCAGTGCAAGGGAGGGCACTGAAGCTTTCTTT | . | . | TRBJ1-1 | TRBV20-1
CASSQVISGGATDTQYF | TGTGCCAGCAGCCAAGTGATTAGCGGGGGGGCAACAGATACGCAGTATTTT | . | TRBD2 | TRBJ2-3 | TRBV3-1/TRBV3-2
CATSEPTEGQPQHF | TGTGCCACCAGTGAACCGACAGAAGGTCAGCCCCAGCATTTT | . | . | TRBJ1-5 | TRBV24-1
CASRVDRGRSPLHF | TGTGCCAGCCGAGTTGACAGGGGGAGATCACCCCTCCACTTT | . | TRBD1 | TRBJ1-6 | TRBV7-2
CASSPGTSGGFWEEQFF | TGTGCCAGCAGCCCCGGGACTAGCGGGGGGTTTTGGGAGGAGCAGTTCTTC | . | TRBD2 | TRBJ2-1 | TRBV6-2/TRBV6-3
CASSLQGGSSEAFF | TGTGCCAGTAGTTTACAGGGTGGTTCTTCTGAAGCTTTCTTT | . | . | TRBJ1-1 | TRBV19
CASSSKGAGTIYTF | TGTGCCAGTAGTTCGAAAGGAGCCGGGACAATCTATACCTTC | . | . | TRBJ1-2 | TRBV19
CASRAYWTNTDTQYF | TGCGCCAGCAGGGCTTACTGGACTAACACAGATACGCAGTATTTT | . | . | TRBJ2-3 | TRBV5-1
CARPQTGNQPQHF | TGTGCCAGACCCCAGACAGGGAACCAGCCCCAGCATTTT | . | TRBD1 | TRBJ1-5 | TRBV6-4
CASSEALRGGRTDTQYF | TGTGCCAGCAGTGAAGCGCTTCGCGGGGGCCGCACAGATACGCAGTATTTT | once | . | TRBJ2-3 | TRBV2
CASTQGALYGYTF | TGTGCCAGTACACAGGGGGCGCTCTATGGCTACACCTTC | . | TRBD1 | TRBJ1-2 | TRBV7-2
CASSLGQGTNQPQHF | TGTGCCAGCAGCTTAGGACAGGGGACTAATCAGCCCCAGCATTTT | . | TRBD1 | TRBJ1-5 | TRBV7-9
CAISESYTVNTGELFF | TGTGCCATCAGTGAGTCGTACACAGTGAACACCGGGGAGCTGTTTTTT | . | . | TRBJ2-2 | TRBV10-3
CASSWGRQGAQPQHF | TGTGCCAGCAGCTGGGGCCGACAGGGGGCCCAGCCCCAGCATTTT | . | TRBD1 | TRBJ1-5 | TRBV5-6
CASSARQTGANVLTF | TGTGCCAGCAGCGCCCGACAGACTGGGGCCAACGTCCTGACTTTC | . | . | TRBJ2-6 | TRBV7-9
CAISHRDRVGTQYF | TGTGCCATCAGTCACCGGGACAGGGTAGGTACCCAGTACTTC | . | TRBD1 | TRBJ2-5 | TRBV10-3
CASSLPGGERVF | TGTGCCAGCAGTTTACCCGGGGGGGAACGCGTTTTC | . | . | TRBJ1-2 | TRBV27